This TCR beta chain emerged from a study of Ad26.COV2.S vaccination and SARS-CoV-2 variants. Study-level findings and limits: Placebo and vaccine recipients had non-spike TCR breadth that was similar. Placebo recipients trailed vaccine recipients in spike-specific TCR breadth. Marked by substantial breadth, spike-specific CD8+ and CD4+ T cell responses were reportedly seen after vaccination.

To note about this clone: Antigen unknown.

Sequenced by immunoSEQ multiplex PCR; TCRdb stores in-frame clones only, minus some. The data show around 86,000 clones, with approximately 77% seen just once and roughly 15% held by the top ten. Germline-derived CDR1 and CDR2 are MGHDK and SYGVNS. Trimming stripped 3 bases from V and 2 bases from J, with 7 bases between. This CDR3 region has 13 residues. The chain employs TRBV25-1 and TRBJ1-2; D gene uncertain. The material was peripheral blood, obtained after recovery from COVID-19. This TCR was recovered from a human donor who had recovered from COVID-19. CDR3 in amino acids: CASSDVDNYGYTF. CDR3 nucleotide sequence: TGTGCCAGCAGTGACGTTGACAACTATGGCTACACCTTC.